These 10 T cell receptor beta chains share one sample of origin, sequenced in a study of tumor and adjacent non-tumor tissue in lung cancer. Three rounds of nested PCR, following a modified ARM-PCR protocol, produced the TCRbeta library. TCRdb fed the multiplex PCR reads into MiXCR, producing one record per CDR3 protein. In the table there are 200,000 to 250,000 distinct CDR3 sequences, over 55% of which are singletons. No cell sorting was done before RNA was extracted from the tissue. Source material: lung tumor tissue. All receptors derive from a man aged 55-75 years with non-small cell lung cancer.

A remark on this clonotype: The junction differs from germline at one of its ends, possibly a read error. DNA for the CDR3: TGCAGCGTGGGGGGACAGGCCCCCTACGAGCACTACTTT. It encodes CSVGGQAPYEHYF. The chain carries TRBV29-1 and TRBJ2-7; 8 bases align to TRBD1. The CDR3 sequence is 13 residues long. CDR1 SQVTM and CDR2 ANQGSEA come from the germline V gene.

The chain links TRBV11-2 to TRBJ2-1; D is possibly TRBD1 (5 bases). Germline V gives CDR1 SGHAT, CDR2 FQNNGV. Deletions cut 10 bases from V and 0 bases from J, with 13 bases between. This CDR3 spans 14 amino acids. This CDR3 is CATRERGSYNEQFF. For the CDR3, the DNA is TGTGCCACCAGGGAAAGGGGCTCCTACAATGAGCAGTTCTTC.

With respect to this clonotype: Just one base apart from a much larger clone, this may be a read error. V gene TRBV20-1 combines with J gene TRBJ2-7, with D unresolved. Germline lookup yields CDR1 DFQATT and CDR2 SNEGSKA (reference sequence). This CDR3 comprises 10 residues. The CDR3 coding sequence is TGCAGTGCCTGGGGTTACGAGCTGTACTTC. It translates to CSAWGYELYF.

The chain couples TRBV12-3 or TRBV12-4 to TRBJ1-2; the D is unclear. The CDR3 spans 13 residues. Between the trimmed V and J ends, which lost 1 base and 6 bases, there was a span of 9 bases. The chain's CDR3 is CASSLVGWNGYTF. The CDR3 nucleotides are TGTGCCAGCAGTTTAGTAGGGTGGAATGGCTACACCTTC.

J is TRBJ2-7 and V is TRBV12-3 or TRBV12-4; 7 positions agree with TRBD2. V shed 6 bases and J 0 bases; nucleotides not matched to a gene: 8. The CDR3 consists of 15 residues. In nucleotides, the CDR3 is TGTGCCAGCAGCCGAACTAGCGCAAGCTCCTACGAGCAGTACTTC. Its protein is CASSRTSASSYEQYF.

V usage is TRBV20-1 and J usage is TRBJ1-5; the match to TRBD1 covers 7 bases. The CDR3 totals 15 residues. Per germline, CDR1 DFQATT and CDR2 SNEGSKA (reference sequence). The trim removed 0 bases at V and 6 bases at J, leaving 8 bases unmatched. The CDR3 DNA sequence: TGCAGTGCTAGAGATCTAAGAGGGGGCGGTCAGCCCCAGCATTTT. This sequence encodes CSARDLRGGGQPQHF.

About this clonotype itself: The CDR3 end shows no conserved phenylalanine or tryptophan, and so a read error is likely. The rearrangement joins TRBV12-3 or TRBV12-4 to TRBJ1-1; TRBD1 matches 7 bases. CDR3 length: 13 amino acids. J lost 0 bases, V lost 9 bases, and 4 bases had no gene match. Here the CDR3 reads CARRGQLNTEAFS. The CDR3 DNA reads as TGTGCCAGGAGGGGACAGTTGAACACTGAAGCTTTCTCT.

This clonotype was detected only a few times. A much larger clone differs from this one at a single base, so this may be a read error. The chain couples TRBV11-2 to TRBJ2-1, with 7 bases identical to TRBD2. CDR1 SGHAT and CDR2 FQNNGV come from the germline V gene. The V gene end was trimmed by 0 bases and the J gene end by 0 bases; junction bases not matched to a gene: 8. The CDR3 contains 18 residues. This CDR3 is CASSLEAGSRSSYNEQFF. CDR3 bases: TGTGCCAGCAGCTTAGAAGCGGGGAGTCGGAGCTCCTACAATGAGCAGTTCTTC.

This clonotype was picked up one time. The junction does not match germline at one end; this may be a read error. The J gene is TRBJ2-3, the V gene TRBV12-3 or TRBV12-4, with D uncertain. The CDR3 is made up of 13 amino acids. The CDR3 DNA follows: TGTGCCAGCACTTTATCTAGACCTGATACGCAGTATTTT. Amino acid sequence: CASTLSRPDTQYF.

The chain has TRBV20-1 and TRBJ2-7; the D gene is possibly TRBD2 (5 bases). With 5 bases removed from V and 3 bases from J, the gap between germline ends came to 14 bases. CDR3 length equals 13 residues. Per germline, CDR1 DFQATT and CDR2 SNEGSKA (reference sequence). The CDR3 sequence is CSAGSGVYYEQYF. The CDR3 DNA is TGCAGTGCTGGAAGCGGAGTCTACTACGAGCAGTACTTC.